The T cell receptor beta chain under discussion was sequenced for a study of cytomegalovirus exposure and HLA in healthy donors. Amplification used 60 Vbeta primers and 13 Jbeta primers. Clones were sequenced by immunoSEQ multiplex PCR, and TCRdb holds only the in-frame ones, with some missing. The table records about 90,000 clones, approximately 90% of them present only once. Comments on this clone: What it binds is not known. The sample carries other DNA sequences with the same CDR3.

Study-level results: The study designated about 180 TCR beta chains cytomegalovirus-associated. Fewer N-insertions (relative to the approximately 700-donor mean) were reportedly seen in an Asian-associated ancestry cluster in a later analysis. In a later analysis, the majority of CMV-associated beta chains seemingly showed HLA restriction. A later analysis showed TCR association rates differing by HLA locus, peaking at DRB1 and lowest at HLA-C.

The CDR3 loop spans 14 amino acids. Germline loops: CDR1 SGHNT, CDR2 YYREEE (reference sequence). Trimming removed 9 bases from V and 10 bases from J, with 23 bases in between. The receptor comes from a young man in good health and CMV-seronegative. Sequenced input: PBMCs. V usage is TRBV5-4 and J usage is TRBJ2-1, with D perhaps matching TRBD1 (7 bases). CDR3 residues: CATASGGSSGEQFF. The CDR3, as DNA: TGTGCCACAGCGTCAGGGGGGAGCTCTGGCGAGCAGTTCTTC.